A selection of T cell receptor beta chains follows, all from one sample in a study of blood T cell repertoires in COVID-19. Clones were sequenced by immunoSEQ multiplex PCR, and TCRdb holds only the in-frame ones, with some missing. The table has roughly 90,000 clones, approximately 90% seen once; the top ten hold 2% to 3%. The specimen was peripheral blood. All receptors come from a man over 45 with acute or convalescent COVID-19. CDR3s include the opening cysteine and the closing phenylalanine or tryptophan. D genes are given only for firm matches. Not all rows give a size; the values are once, few, many and, for expanded clones, a class.

clone size	V gene	J gene	D gene	CDR3 DNA	CDR3 protein
NA	TRBV11-2	TRBJ2-5	NA	TGTGCCAGCAACCCCCGCGGGGCTGGGGAAGAGACCCAGTACTTC	CASNPRGAGEETQYF
NA	TRBV9	TRBJ2-5	NA	TGTGCCAGCAGCGTTCGGGGGGCCTGGCAAGAGACCCAGTACTTC	CASSVRGAWQETQYF
once	TRBV19	TRBJ2-1	NA	TGTGCCAGTAGTATCCCGGGAGCTTACAATGAGCAGTTCTTC	CASSIPGAYNEQFF
few	TRBV5-5	TRBJ1-4	TRBD1	TGTGCCAGCAGCTTGGGCGGGACAGGGAGGGAAAAACTGTTTTTT	CASSLGGTGREKLFF
NA	TRBV4-1	TRBJ1-1	NA	TGCGCCAGCAGGCGCGGCACAGGTTCGAGAGTAGCTTTCTTT	CASRRGTGSRVAFF
NA	TRBV5-1	TRBJ2-3	TRBD1	TGCGCCAGCAGCTTGGGGACAGGGGTGAGCACAGATACGCAGTATTTT	CASSLGTGVSTDTQYF
NA	TRBV6-5	TRBJ2-1	TRBD2	TGTGCCAGCAGTTCTCCGGGTTGGGAGGGCCGCAATGAGCAGTTCTTC	CASSSPGWEGRNEQFF
NA	TRBV10-3	TRBJ1-6	TRBD1	TGTGCCATCAAGGGGACAGGTCTTTCACCCCTCCACTTT	CAIKGTGLSPLHF
NA	TRBV7-9	TRBJ2-2	NA	TGTGCCAGCAGCTTAGAGGCAGCGGTCGACACCGGGGAGCTGTTTTTT	CASSLEAAVDTGELFF
once	TRBV4-1	TRBJ1-1	NA	TGCGCCAGCAGGGGCCTTAGAGCCACTGAAGCTTTCTTT	CASRGLRATEAFF
few	TRBV11-1	TRBJ2-5	NA	TGTGCCAGCAGCTTAGGACTCGGGGAGACCCAGTACTTC	CASSLGLGETQYF
NA	TRBV27	TRBJ2-7	NA	TGTGCCAGCAGTTTAGGGGCAGTGGGCTACGAGCAGTACTTC	CASSLGAVGYEQYF
NA	TRBV9	TRBJ2-1	TRBD2	TGTGCCAGCAGCGTAAGGGCTAGCGGGGGGGCAACCTACAATGAGCAGTTCTTC	CASSVRASGGATYNEQFF
NA	TRBV20-1	TRBJ2-1	TRBD1	TGCAGTGCTCGTGACAGGGGCCAGGGGCAGTTCTTC	CSARDRGQGQFF
NA	TRBV7-8	TRBJ1-4	TRBD1	TGTGCCAGCAGCCTAGCCGGGACAGCTAATGAAAAACTGTTTTTT	CASSLAGTANEKLFF
once	TRBV7-2	TRBJ2-5	NA	TGTGCCAGCAGCTTTAGCTTCCAAGAGACCCAGTACTTC	CASSFSFQETQYF
NA	TRBV15	TRBJ1-1	NA	TGTGCCACCAGCAGAGGCGCGAACACTGAAGCTTTCTTT	CATSRGANTEAFF
NA	TRBV25-1	TRBJ1-6	NA	TGTGCCAGCAGTGAATTCCAGGGAGGGTCACCCCTCCACTTT	CASSEFQGGSPLHF
NA	TRBV29-1	TRBJ1-1	NA	TGCAGCGTTTCTACCATGAACACTGAAGCTTTCTTT	CSVSTMNTEAFF
NA	TRBV5-1	TRBJ1-1	NA	TGCGCCAGCAGCTTGTCCGGGGGTAACACTGAAGCTTTCTTT	CASSLSGGNTEAFF